These 28 T cell receptor beta chains share one sample of origin, sequenced in a study of blood T cell repertoires in COVID-19. This table comes from immunoSEQ multiplex PCR, and its TCRdb copy is limited to in-frame clones, with some not included. The table includes some 150,000 clones, over 60% detected once. Sequencing was carried out using peripheral blood. Receptor source: a woman aged 45-65 years with active or convalescent COVID-19.

V usage is TRBV11-2 and J usage is TRBJ2-2, with 12 bases fitting TRBD2. Germline V gives CDR1 SGHAT, CDR2 FQNNGV. The CDR3 runs to 16 residues. V was clipped by 7 bases and J by 7 bases; unmatched bases: 10. The CDR3 DNA sequence: TGTGCCAGCACCAGACTAGCGGGGGCTTTAGACGGGGAGCTGTTTTTT. Translation gives CASTRLAGALDGELFF.

The CDR3 nucleotides are TGTGCCAGCTCACCCACCGGGACTAGGGGGTACGAGCAGTACTTC. Translated, it gives CASSPTGTRGYEQYF. This chain connects TRBV18 to TRBJ2-7, with 8 bases matching TRBD2. V was clipped by 3 bases and J by 4 bases; unmatched bases: 8. CDR1 is KGHSH, CDR2 LQKENI, per germline. This CDR3 contains 15 residues.

The chain employs TRBV7-3 and TRBJ2-3; 12 nucleotides align to TRBD2. This CDR3 region has 15 residues. Germline CDR1 and CDR2: SGHTA and FQGTGA. V lost 3 bases and J lost 6; bases outside the gene matches: 4. The CDR3 protein is CASSFTSGGPDTQYF. The DNA for the CDR3 is TGTGCCAGCAGCTTTACTAGCGGGGGGCCTGATACGCAGTATTTT. Full variable domain (rest looked up from reference TRBV7-3 and TRBJ2-3): GAGVSQTPSNKVTEKGKYVELRCDPISGHTALYWYRQSLGQGPEFLIYFQGTGAADDSGLPNDRFFAVRPEGSVSTLKIQRTERGDSAVYLCASSFTSGGPDTQYFGPGTRLTVL.

This clone was counted a few times. The rearrangement links TRBV9 to TRBJ1-5, with 7 bases that match TRBD1. V shed 3 bases, J shed 2 bases, and the junction held 5 bases outside the gene matches. The CDR3 is made up of 15 amino acids. CDR1 and CDR2 from the germline V gene are SGDLS and YYNGEE. The CDR3 region has the DNA TGTGCCAGCAGCGAGAGGGGGCTTGGCAATCAGCCCCAGCATTTT. It specifies CASSERGLGNQPQHF.

The V call is TRBV7-8, the J call TRBJ1-2; perhaps TRBD1 as D (6 bases). CDR1 and CDR2 (germline): SGHVS, FQNEAQ. V dropped 1 base and J dropped 4 bases, with 16 bases sitting between them. The CDR3 is 16 amino acids. CDR3 sequence (DNA): TGTGCCAGCAGCTTAGGTCCGCAGGGACAAGGCTATGGCTACACCTTC. The encoded protein is CASSLGPQGQGYGYTF.

This clone has a count of ten or more. The genes are TRBV7-9 and TRBJ1-3, with 9 nucleotides matching TRBD1. The V and J ends lost 5 bases and 1 base, in that order; junction bases with no gene match: 6. The CDR3 runs to 16 residues. Per the germline V gene, CDR1 is SEHNR and CDR2 is FQNEAQ (reference sequence). CDR3 loop: CASSRDRASSGNTIYF. The DNA of the CDR3 is TGTGCCAGCAGCCGGGACAGGGCATCATCTGGAAACACCATATATTTT.

V gene TRBV6-2 or TRBV6-3 combines with J gene TRBJ2-7; D is unclear. Germline CDR1 is MNHEY and CDR2 is SVGEGT. V was cut by 0 bases and J by 6 bases, with 12 bases left in between. This CDR3 region has 14 residues. CDR3 coding DNA: TGTGCCAGCAGTTACTCGATCGCGGTCCCCGAGCAGTACTTC. It is translated as CASSYSIAVPEQYF.

A word on this clone: The junction differs from germline at one of its ends, possibly a read error. This chain connects TRBV5-5 to TRBJ1-2; TRBD1 matches 7 bases. Germline values: CDR1 SGHKS, CDR2 YYEKEE (reference sequence). The CDR3 is 10 residues long. CDR3 coding DNA: TGTGCCAGCAGCTCCGGGACAGAGTATTTC. It specifies CASSSGTEYF.

The rearrangement joins TRBV7-2 to TRBJ2-1; tentatively, D is TRBD2 (5 bases). This CDR3 has 15 amino acids. The germline V gene has CDR1 SGHTA and CDR2 FQGNSA. The V end lost 6 bases, the J end lost 8 bases, and 20 bases lay between the germline ends. The CDR3 here is CASSNSGIDADEQFF. CDR3 nucleotides: TGTGCCAGCAGTAATTCCGGGATCGACGCGGATGAGCAGTTCTTC.

The chain uses TRBV7-2 and TRBJ1-3, with a tentative D call TRBD1 (6 bases). Looked up from germline, CDR1 is SGHTA and CDR2 is FQGNSA. V lost 5 bases to trimming and J lost 0 bases, with 14 bases between them. This CDR3 comprises 16 residues. This chain's CDR3 is CASSPGQPASGNTIYF. CDR3 nucleotide sequence: TGTGCCAGCAGCCCTGGACAGCCTGCCTCTGGAAACACCATATATTTT.

This clone was counted a few times. The CDR3 is CASSESGVGSYEQYF. The DNA for the CDR3 is TGTGCCAGCAGTGAATCAGGGGTAGGGTCCTACGAGCAGTACTTC. The rearrangement links TRBV6-1 to TRBJ2-7, with a possible D match to TRBD1 (6 bases). CDR3 length equals 15 residues. CDR1 is MNHNS, CDR2 SASEGT, per germline. Trimming shortened V by 2 bases and J by 1 base, and 12 bases separated the two germline ends.

This clone was seen many times. The V and J genes are TRBV4-3 and TRBJ2-6; D uncertain. Trimming pared 0 bases from V and 4 bases from J, leaving 10 bases between. Germline CDR1 LGHNA, CDR2 YSLEER. The CDR3 contains 16 residues. The CDR3 sequence is CASSQDYVAGANVLTF. The DNA of the CDR3 is TGCGCCAGCAGCCAAGATTACGTAGCAGGGGCCAACGTCCTGACTTTC.

The rearrangement links TRBV5-4 to TRBJ1-2; unclear D gene. Trimming removed 1 base from V and 0 bases from J, with 10 bases in between. The CDR3 loop spans 15 amino acids. Germline lookup yields CDR1 SGHNT and CDR2 YYREEE (reference sequence). The CDR3 protein is CASSLSYSPNYGYTF. Here the CDR3 DNA reads TGTGCCAGCAGCTTGTCGTACAGCCCTAACTATGGCTACACCTTC.

The rearrangement links TRBV7-9 to TRBJ2-1; D unresolved. From germline, CDR1 is SEHNR and CDR2 FQNEAQ (reference sequence). Deletions cut 10 bases from V and 9 bases from J, with 22 bases between. This CDR3 is built from 14 residues. The CDR3 nucleotides are TGTGCCACTCCAGTGGGTCCCGCCCGCGGTGAGCAGTTCTTC. Its protein is CATPVGPARGEQFF. The full variable domain, in which reference TRBV7-9 and TRBJ2-1 provide the parts outside the CDR3, is DTGVSQNPRHKITKRGQNVTFRCDPISEHNRLYWYRQTLGQGPEFLTYFQNEAQLEKSRLLSDRFSAERPKGSFSTLEIQRTEQGDSAMYLCATPVGPARGEQFFGPGTRLTVL.

V and J are TRBV28 and TRBJ1-1; D is unresolved. V lost 7 bases to trimming and J lost 0 bases, with 3 bases between them. The CDR3 length is 11 residues. Per germline, CDR1 MDHEN and CDR2 SYDVKM. CDR3 nucleotide sequence: TGTGCCAGCACTCTGAACACTGAAGCTTTCTTT. Residues: CASTLNTEAFF.

V usage is TRBV7-6 and J usage is TRBJ2-2; D is undetermined. V was trimmed by 2 bases and J by 0 bases, leaving 16 bases between them. The germline CDR1 and CDR2 sequences are SGHVS and FNYEAQ. The length of the CDR3 is 18 residues. The CDR3 DNA reads TGTGCCAGCAGCTTAATTATGAGTAGCTATACGAACACCGGGGAGCTGTTTTTT. Protein: CASSLIMSSYTNTGELFF.

About this clone: At one boundary the junction diverges from the germline segment, which might be a read error. The chain carries TRBV5-6 and TRBJ2-3; weak D call: TRBD1 (7 bases). This CDR3 is 16 amino acids long. Germline CDR1 is SGHDT and CDR2 is YYEEEE. The CDR3 DNA follows: TGTGCCAGCAGCGGAGGGACAGTGGGGAGCATAGATACGCAGTATTTT. The encoded protein is CASSGGTVGSIDTQYF.

The table lists this clone with a count of one. The chain recombines TRBV5-5 with TRBJ2-7; TRBD1 matches at 9 bases. The V segment lost 3 bases and the J segment 7 bases; nucleotides outside the gene matches: 8. Germline V gene sequence: CDR1 SGHKS, CDR2 YYEKEE (reference sequence). This CDR3 has 14 residues. The CDR3 DNA is TGTGCCAGCAGCTACGGGACAGGGCTTTTGGAGCAGTACTTC. It yields the protein CASSYGTGLLEQYF.

V and J are TRBV4-2 and TRBJ1-6; 8 bases map to TRBD1. This CDR3 spans 16 amino acids. The germline gives CDR1 LGHNA, CDR2 YNFKEQ. The V gene end was trimmed by 3 bases and the J gene end by 8 bases; junction bases not matched to a gene: 9. CDR3 sequence reads: CASSHEQGGYDSPLHF. CDR3 DNA sequence: TGTGCCAGCAGCCATGAACAGGGGGGTTATGATTCACCCCTCCACTTT.

The chain links TRBV18 to TRBJ1-2; 10 bases align to TRBD1. The CDR3 extends over 17 amino acids. Germline values: CDR1 KGHSH, CDR2 LQKENI. V shed 1 base, J shed 5 bases, and the junction held 10 bases outside the gene matches. This chain's CDR3 is CASSPQVGRQGAYGYTF. CDR3 nucleotide sequence: TGTGCCAGCTCACCACAAGTAGGGAGACAGGGGGCGTATGGCTACACCTTC. Combining the CDR3 with reference TRBV18 and TRBJ1-2 gives the whole variable domain NAGVMQNPRHLVRRRGQEARLRCSPMKGHSHVYWYRQLPEEGLKFMVYLQKENIIDESGMPKERFSAEFPKEGPSILRIQQVVRGDSAAYFCASSPQVGRQGAYGYTFGSGTRLTVV.

The chain carries TRBV27 and TRBJ1-2; TRBD1 matches at 7 bases. This CDR3 has 15 residues. The V and J ends lost 7 bases and 7 bases, in that order; junction bases with no gene match: 15. CDR1 MNHEY and CDR2 SMNVEV come from the germline V gene (reference sequence). The CDR3, as DNA: TGTGCCAGCACCACCCACTCGGGACAGAAGGGTGGCTACACCTTC. It encodes CASTTHSGQKGGYTF.

The gene calls are TRBV29-1 and TRBJ2-7; perhaps D is TRBD1 or TRBD2 (5 bases each). CDR1 is SQVTM and CDR2 is ANQGSEA in the germline V gene. This CDR3 is built from 12 residues. The ends were cut back, 7 bases at V and 2 bases at J, with 12 bases in the middle. In DNA form, the CDR3 reads TGCAGCGCGGGACCTAATACCTACGAGCAGTACTTC. Its translation: CSAGPNTYEQYF.

This chain joins TRBV6-5 and TRBJ2-2; no firm D call. This CDR3 is 15 amino acids long. CDR1 and CDR2 from the germline V gene are MNHEY and SVGAGI. V lost 8 bases, J lost 1 base, and 14 bases lay in between. The CDR3 protein is CASVRWAVNTGELFF. The CDR3 DNA sequence: TGTGCCAGCGTCCGTTGGGCAGTGAACACCGGGGAGCTGTTTTTT.

V gene TRBV27 combines with J gene TRBJ2-3; 8 bases map to TRBD2. With V trimmed by 4 bases and J by 1 base, 13 bases remained unmatched. The CDR3 extends over 18 amino acids. Germline V gives CDR1 MNHEY, CDR2 SMNVEV (reference sequence). The CDR3 sequence: CASSSRVAGGSRTDTQYF. The DNA of the CDR3 is TGTGCCAGCAGTTCCCGCGTGGCGGGGGGCTCCCGCACAGATACGCAGTATTTT.

V gene TRBV7-2 combines with J gene TRBJ1-1; tentative D call: TRBD1 (5 bases). There are 14 residues in the CDR3. Trimming shortened V by 5 bases and J by 2 bases, and 12 bases separated the two germline ends. CDR1 and CDR2 from the germline V gene are SGHTA and FQGNSA. The CDR3 sequence is CASSAYRTNTEAFF. The DNA of the CDR3 is TGTGCCAGCAGCGCCTACAGGACCAACACTGAAGCTTTCTTT. The full variable domain, with the rest looked up from reference TRBV7-2 and TRBJ1-1, is GAGVSQSPSNKVTEKGKDVELRCDPISGHTALYWYRQSLGQGLEFLIYFQGNSAPDKSGLPSDRFSAERTGGSVSTLTIQRTQQEDSAVYLCASSAYRTNTEAFFGQGTRLTVV.

The rearrangement joins TRBV29-1 to TRBJ1-2, with a weak D call TRBD1 (5 bases). CDR1 is SQVTM and CDR2 is ANQGSEA in the germline V gene. The CDR3 has 11 residues. The ends were cut back, 5 bases at V and 5 bases at J, with 9 bases in the middle. The CDR3 reads CSVSAGYGYTF. The CDR3 DNA is TGCAGCGTTTCCGCAGGGTATGGCTACACCTTC.

The V gene is TRBV6-1, the J gene TRBJ2-1; 7 bases line up with TRBD2. V dropped 2 bases and J dropped 5; count of bases not matched to a gene: 12. CDR1 is MNHNS, CDR2 SASEGT, per germline. The CDR3 runs 17 residues. This chain's CDR3 is CASSETGVGGFNNEQFF. The CDR3 nucleotides are TGTGCCAGCAGTGAAACGGGTGTCGGGGGGTTTAACAATGAGCAGTTCTTC.

This sequence joins TRBV4-2 and TRBJ1-1, with D possibly matching TRBD1 (5 bases). V was clipped by 0 bases and J by 6 bases, with 8 bases between them. This CDR3 spans 13 amino acids. From germline, CDR1 is LGHNA and CDR2 YNFKEQ. Written as DNA, the CDR3 is TGTGCCAGCAGCCAAGACAGGGTTGCTGAAGCTTTCTTT. This gives the protein CASSQDRVAEAFF.